This T cell receptor (beta chain) was found in a study of blood T cell repertoires in COVID-19. Whole-study context: Both acute and convalescent COVID-19 samples were obtained from the United States, Italy and Spain.

This CDR3 comprises 17 residues. V was shortened by 3 bases and J by 9 bases, with 25 bases between the two germline ends. Germline CDR1 is LNHDA and CDR2 is SQIVND (reference sequence). Generated by immunoSEQ multiplex PCR, the TCRdb table keeps only in-frame clones and is missing some. The sample lists tens of thousands of clones; around 86% were seen once. The V call is TRBV19, the J call TRBJ2-3, with D maybe TRBD1 (6 bases). This clonotype was obtained from a woman of 80 years or more with acute or convalescent COVID-19. Material for sequencing was peripheral blood. CDR3: CASSIRPLDSAASTQYF. DNA of the CDR3: TGTGCCAGTAGTATTCGTCCTTTGGACAGCGCCGCGAGCACGCAGTATTTT.